The present entry profiles one T cell receptor beta chain with its context. No antigen is known for it. These data are taken from a study of monozygotic twins with cystic fibrosis. Study-level points and caveats: Median Simpson clonality of 0.0095 suggested naive T cells predominated. Co-twins had the most similar V usage for 13 of 16 pairs, J for 8. Shared CDR3 numbers were not associated with age, concordance or severity. Monozygotic CF twin pairs shared significantly more nucleotide-identical clonotypes than unrelated CF individuals did.

Using immunoSEQ multiplex PCR, the repertoire was profiled, and TCRdb retains in-frame clones only, with some absent. The sample shows roughly 20,000 clones, around 97% of them seen only once. CDR3 length equals 12 residues. The V gene lost 2 bases and the J gene lost 5 bases, with 8 bases spanning the gap. Germline V gives CDR1 SGHDT, CDR2 YYEEEE. The sequence came from a woman aged 25-40 years with cystic fibrosis. The chain employs TRBV5-6 and TRBJ2-7, with unresolved D. The sequenced material came from blood. The DNA of the CDR3 is TGTGCCAGCAGCTTCGGATCCCACGAGCAGTACTTC. The encoded protein is CASSFGSHEQYF.